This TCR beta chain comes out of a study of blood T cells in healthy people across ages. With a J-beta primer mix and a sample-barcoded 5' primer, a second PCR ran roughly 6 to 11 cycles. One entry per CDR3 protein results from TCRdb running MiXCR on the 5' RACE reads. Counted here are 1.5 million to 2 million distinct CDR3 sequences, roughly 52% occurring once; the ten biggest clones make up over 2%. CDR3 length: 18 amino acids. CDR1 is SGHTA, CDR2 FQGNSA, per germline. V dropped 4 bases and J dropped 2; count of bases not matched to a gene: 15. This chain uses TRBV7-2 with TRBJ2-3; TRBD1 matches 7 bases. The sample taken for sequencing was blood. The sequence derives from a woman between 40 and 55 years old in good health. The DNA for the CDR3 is TGTGCCAGCAGCTCCAGACGTATGACAGGGTTCCCCACAGATACGCAGTATTTT. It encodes CASSSRRMTGFPTDTQYF.